Listed below are T cell receptor beta chains from one sample, sequenced in a study of blood T cell repertoires in COVID-19. Profiling relied on immunoSEQ multiplex PCR, and the TCRdb table lists in-frame clones only, not all of them. The repertoire consists of 250,000 to 300,000 clones, with 75% to 90% occurring once and the leading ten covering about 10%. Sequencing was done on a sample of peripheral blood. The receptor set was obtained from a woman between 65 and 79 years old with acute or convalescent COVID-19. The CDR3 runs from the conserved cysteine through the conserved F or W. A D gene is named only where the DNA matches it firmly. Rows may omit the clone size; those that give it use once, few, many or a size class.

abundance: .; j_gene: TRBJ1-1; d_gene: .; v_gene: TRBV2; CDR3nt: TGTGCCAGCAGTGTCGTCCGGAACACTGAAGCTTTCTTT; CDR3aa: CASSVVRNTEAFF
abundance: .; j_gene: TRBJ2-7; d_gene: .; v_gene: TRBV29-1; CDR3nt: TGCAGCGTCGGGTCCCTAAACTACGAGCAGTACTTC; CDR3aa: CSVGSLNYEQYF
abundance: .; j_gene: TRBJ1-1; d_gene: TRBD1; v_gene: TRBV4-1; CDR3nt: TGCGCCAGCAGCTCCGGACAGGGATCCACTGAAGCTTTCTTT; CDR3aa: CASSSGQGSTEAFF
abundance: few; j_gene: TRBJ1-5; d_gene: TRBD1; v_gene: TRBV2; CDR3nt: TGTGCCAGCCAAGGGACAGCCCAGCGGTCGCCCCAGCATTTT; CDR3aa: CASQGTAQRSPQHF
abundance: once; j_gene: TRBJ1-6; d_gene: TRBD1; v_gene: TRBV7-8; CDR3nt: TGTGCCAGCAGCGGCCAGGGGGCGTCACCCCTCCACTTT; CDR3aa: CASSGQGASPLHF
abundance: .; j_gene: TRBJ1-1; d_gene: .; v_gene: TRBV7-9; CDR3nt: TGTGCCAGCAGCTTAGCTCAGGGGTTAGGACCTGAAGCTTTCTTT; CDR3aa: CASSLAQGLGPEAFF
abundance: few; j_gene: TRBJ1-6; d_gene: .; v_gene: TRBV5-4; CDR3nt: TGTGCCAGCAGGCACAGCTCCTATAATTCACCCCTCCACTTT; CDR3aa: CASRHSSYNSPLHF
abundance: .; j_gene: TRBJ2-3; d_gene: TRBD2; v_gene: TRBV29-1; CDR3nt: TGCAGCGTTGAACAACGGGGGGGCTGGGATACGCAGTATTTT; CDR3aa: CSVEQRGGWDTQYF
abundance: .; j_gene: TRBJ2-5; d_gene: .; v_gene: TRBV5-1; CDR3nt: TGCGCCAGCAGCCGAAACGGACAGAGCCAAGAGACCCAGTACTTC; CDR3aa: CASSRNGQSQETQYF
abundance: .; j_gene: TRBJ1-2; d_gene: TRBD1; v_gene: TRBV2; CDR3nt: TGTGCCAGCAGCTGGGACAGGGAAGGCTATGGCTACACCTTC; CDR3aa: CASSWDREGYGYTF
abundance: .; j_gene: TRBJ2-7; d_gene: .; v_gene: TRBV6-2/TRBV6-3; CDR3nt: TGTGCCAGCAGTTACCGGTACTACGAGCAGTACTTC; CDR3aa: CASSYRYYEQYF
abundance: .; j_gene: TRBJ1-2; d_gene: .; v_gene: TRBV2; CDR3nt: TGTGCCAGCAGTGGTACGCCGGGGGGGGTATTTCCCTTC; CDR3aa: CASSGTPGGVFPF
abundance: .; j_gene: TRBJ2-7; d_gene: .; v_gene: TRBV3-1/TRBV3-2; CDR3nt: TGTGCCAGCAGGTCTGGAGGGAACTACGAGCAGTACTTC; CDR3aa: CASRSGGNYEQYF
abundance: .; j_gene: TRBJ2-7; d_gene: .; v_gene: TRBV6-5; CDR3nt: TGTGCCAGCAGCGGCAGGGGATACGAGCAGTACTTC; CDR3aa: CASSGRGYEQYF
abundance: .; j_gene: TRBJ2-5; d_gene: .; v_gene: TRBV7-3; CDR3nt: TGTGCCAGCAGCTTAACGGAGGGTAGTTGGGAGACCCAGTACTTC; CDR3aa: CASSLTEGSWETQYF
abundance: .; j_gene: TRBJ2-3; d_gene: .; v_gene: TRBV10-1; CDR3nt: TGCGCCAGCAGCAGGGATGGAACAGATACGCAGTATTTT; CDR3aa: CASSRDGTDTQYF
abundance: .; j_gene: TRBJ1-2; d_gene: TRBD1; v_gene: TRBV6-6; CDR3nt: TGTGCCACCCTAGCAGGGGGCGGGGTCGTGGGCTACACCTTC; CDR3aa: CATLAGGGVVGYTF
abundance: .; j_gene: TRBJ2-7; d_gene: TRBD1; v_gene: TRBV5-6; CDR3nt: TGTGCCAGCAGCTTGCCCAGGGGGATCTACTACGAGCAGTACTTC; CDR3aa: CASSLPRGIYYEQYF
abundance: .; j_gene: TRBJ2-1; d_gene: .; v_gene: TRBV5-1; CDR3nt: TGCGCCAGCAGCTTGTCGGGGTCCACCTACAATGAGCAGTTCTTC; CDR3aa: CASSLSGSTYNEQFF
abundance: once; j_gene: TRBJ2-5; d_gene: TRBD1; v_gene: TRBV7-2; CDR3nt: TGTGCCAGCAGCCACTTTCTCGGACAGGGGCAAGAGACCCAGTACTTC; CDR3aa: CASSHFLGQGQETQYF
abundance: .; j_gene: TRBJ1-6; d_gene: .; v_gene: TRBV10-2; CDR3nt: TGCGCCAGCAGCCCGTGGGAGACACCAAATTCACCCCTCCACTTT; CDR3aa: CASSPWETPNSPLHF
abundance: .; j_gene: TRBJ1-3; d_gene: .; v_gene: TRBV7-8; CDR3nt: TGTGCCAGCAACCAACAGGGATTAAGCTCTGGAAACACCATATATTTT; CDR3aa: CASNQQGLSSGNTIYF
abundance: .; j_gene: TRBJ1-5; d_gene: .; v_gene: TRBV15; CDR3nt: TGTGCCACCAGCAGAGAGATCCCGGACACAAGATATAGCAATCAGCCCCAGCATTTT; CDR3aa: CATSREIPDTRYSNQPQHF
abundance: once; j_gene: TRBJ2-2; d_gene: .; v_gene: TRBV29-1; CDR3nt: TGCAGCGTGGAGGGGACAGCGAACACCGGGGAGCTGTTTTTT; CDR3aa: CSVEGTANTGELFF
abundance: .; j_gene: TRBJ2-7; d_gene: TRBD1; v_gene: TRBV18; CDR3nt: TGTGCCAGCTCACCTCGGACCGGGACAGGGGGCAACGAGCAGTACTTC; CDR3aa: CASSPRTGTGGNEQYF
abundance: .; j_gene: TRBJ1-2; d_gene: TRBD1; v_gene: TRBV2; CDR3nt: TGTGCCAGCCGCAAGGGACCCGACCGAGACGGGACAGGAAAGGGGGGCTACACCTTC; CDR3aa: CASRKGPDRDGTGKGGYTF
abundance: .; j_gene: TRBJ2-5; d_gene: TRBD1; v_gene: TRBV10-1; CDR3nt: TGCGCCAGCAGTGACGGGACAGGAGGTGGCAGAGAGACCCAGTACTTC; CDR3aa: CASSDGTGGGRETQYF
abundance: .; j_gene: TRBJ2-3; d_gene: TRBD2; v_gene: TRBV10-2; CDR3nt: TGCGCCAGCAGTGAGTCAGCACTAGCGGGGGTCACAGATACGCAGTATTTT; CDR3aa: CASSESALAGVTDTQYF
abundance: .; j_gene: TRBJ2-2; d_gene: TRBD1; v_gene: TRBV5-5; CDR3nt: TGTGCCAGCAGCCTCGAGGGGGCTCGGACCGGGGAGCTGTTTTTT; CDR3aa: CASSLEGARTGELFF